This record looks at one T cell receptor beta chain sequence and its context. The multiple sclerosis controls consisted of treatment-naive patients with relapsing-remitting disease, either stable or active. Both CD4+ and CD8+ T cells were negatively isolated, and TEMRA cells underwent FACS enrichment. This sample is drawn from a study of CD8 T cells in Susac syndrome. When the RNA was reverse transcribed, random hexamers were used with an input of about 0.5 to 1 ug. The CDR3 of TCR beta was amplified by immunoSEQ multiplex PCR across 54 Vbeta and 13 Jbeta. MiXCR, run by TCRdb on the immunoSEQ multiplex PCR reads, gives a single entry per CDR3 protein. The repertoire includes hundreds of thousands of distinct CDR3 sequences, 93% of them detected once, and 0.055% to 0.075% sits in the top ten. This TCR came from a human donor with multiple sclerosis. Sequenced: CD4+ T cells from PBMCs.

The CDR3 sequence: CASSLQNTNTGELFF. The CDR3 nucleotides read TGCGCCAGCAGCTTGCAGAATACGAACACCGGGGAGCTGTTTTTT. The chain couples TRBV5-1 to TRBJ2-2; D not resolved. Between the trimmed V and J ends, which lost 1 base and 0 bases, there was a span of 7 bases. Germline V gene sequence: CDR1 SGHRS, CDR2 YFSETQ. CDR3 length: 15 residues.